Presented here are 26 T cell receptor beta chains from one specimen sequenced in a study of T cell responses to AZD1222 COVID-19 vaccine. Assay used: immunoSEQ multiplex PCR; TCRdb lists only in-frame clones, some missing. In the table there are approximately 270,000 clones, approximately 94% of which are singletons. The input for sequencing was peripheral blood, taken 28 days after the second AZD1222 dose. The receptor source for this set is an adult who received the AZD1222 COVID-19 vaccine.

The J gene is TRBJ1-5, the V gene TRBV2; 10 bases agree with TRBD1. J lost 6 bases, V lost 6 bases, and 8 bases had no gene match. Per the germline V gene, CDR1 is SNHLY and CDR2 is FYNNEI. This CDR3 region has 15 residues. The CDR3 coding sequence is TGTGCCAGCAGGGAGACAGGGGGCGGGAGTCAGCCCCAGCATTTT. Translation gives CASRETGGGSQPQHF. Filled out from reference TRBV2 and TRBJ1-5, the complete variable domain reads EPEVTQTPSHQVTQMGQEVILRCVPISNHLYFYWYRQILGQKVEFLVSFYNNEISEKSEIFDDQFSVERPDGSNFTLKIRSTKLEDSAMYFCASRETGGGSQPQHFGDGTRLSIL.

This clone was seen only once. The chain uses TRBV29-1 and TRBJ2-7; the match to TRBD1 covers 11 bases. CDR3 size: 14 residues. V lost 5 bases to trimming and J lost 2 bases; unmatched junction nucleotides: 5. Germline lookup yields CDR1 SQVTM and CDR2 ANQGSEA. CDR3 nucleotides: TGCAGCGTTTCCGGACAGGGGGCCCCCTACGAGCAGTACTTC. This encodes CSVSGQGAPYEQYF.

This clone has just one count. The chain combines TRBV20-1 with TRBJ1-5; 9 nucleotides align to TRBD1. Germline V CDR1 and CDR2: DFQATT, SNEGSKA (reference sequence). The CDR3 sequence is 15 residues long. Losses at the gene ends were 3 bases for V and 8 bases for J; bases not matched to a gene: 11. The CDR3 region is CSASSGQGLIEPQHF. The CDR3 DNA reads TGCAGTGCTAGTTCCGGACAGGGGTTAATCGAGCCCCAGCATTTT.

This clone came up a few times. This chain connects TRBV5-6 to TRBJ2-1; possibly TRBD2 for D (5 bases). V lost 0 bases, J lost 5 bases, and 9 bases lay in between. The germline V gene encodes CDR1 SGHDT and CDR2 YYEEEE. The length of the CDR3 is 14 residues. The CDR3 nucleotides are TGTGCCAGCAGCTTGGGAGGGATACACAATGAGCAGTTCTTC. As protein: CASSLGGIHNEQFF.

The chain joins TRBV7-2 to TRBJ2-2; 10 bases map to TRBD2. The germline gives CDR1 SGHTA, CDR2 FQGNSA. This CDR3 region has 16 residues. The ends lost 3 bases at V and 9 bases at J; junction bases unmatched: 10. The CDR3: CASSFQRGAGGRELFF. In nucleotides, the CDR3 is TGTGCCAGCAGCTTCCAGCGCGGAGCGGGGGGGAGGGAGCTGTTTTTT.

This rearrangement joins TRBV28 to TRBJ2-7, with TRBD1 matching 10 bases. Germline V gives CDR1 MDHEN, CDR2 SYDVKM. There are 14 residues in the CDR3. After removal of 7 bases from V and 2 bases from J, the junction contained 5 bases not matched to a gene. CDR3: CASTSGTGAYEQYF. The CDR3 DNA reads as TGTGCCAGCACCTCCGGGACAGGGGCCTACGAGCAGTACTTC.

The chain combines TRBV24-1 with TRBJ2-2, with D hard to call. The CDR3 is 12 amino acids. Trimming shortened V by 5 bases and J by 6 bases, and 6 bases separated the two germline ends. The germline V gene encodes CDR1 KGHDR and CDR2 SFDVKD. The CDR3: CATSGVAGELFF. In DNA, the CDR3 is TGTGCCACCAGTGGCGTGGCCGGGGAGCTGTTTTTT.

The rearrangement uses TRBV9 and TRBJ2-1; D is perhaps TRBD1 or TRBD2 (5 bases each). This CDR3 has 16 residues. Trimming left V 6 bases short and J 0 bases short, with 16 bases between. Germline assignment: CDR1 SGDLS and CDR2 YYNGEE. The CDR3 bases are TGTGCCAGCACCATCGGGACCGCCAGCTCCTACAATGAGCAGTTCTTC. It encodes CASTIGTASSYNEQFF.

This chain links TRBV11-2 with TRBJ1-3; D is possibly TRBD1 (5 bases). V gave up 0 bases and J gave up 0 bases, with 12 bases separating them. Germline V gives CDR1 SGHAT, CDR2 FQNNGV. This CDR3 is built from 17 residues. CDR3 DNA sequence: TGTGCCAGCAGCTTAGACAGGGCGACTACCTCTGGAAACACCATATATTTT. Protein: CASSLDRATTSGNTIYF.

V gene TRBV7-9 combines with J gene TRBJ2-1; 8 bases map to TRBD2. This CDR3 has 15 amino acids. With 4 bases clipped from V and 9 bases from J, the junction kept 11 bases outside the gene matches. Per germline, CDR1 SEHNR and CDR2 FQNEAQ (reference sequence). The DNA of the CDR3 is TGTGCCAGCAGCTCCCGAGCGGGGGCGTTCATTGAGCAGTTCTTC. Protein sequence: CASSSRAGAFIEQFF.

The rearrangement uses TRBV5-1 and TRBJ1-2; no clear D. The CDR3 is 15 residues long. CDR1 is SGHRS and CDR2 is YFSETQ in the germline V gene. The V end was cut by 0 bases, the J end by 4 bases, with 13 bases between. The CDR3, as DNA: TGCGCCAGCAGCTTGGCCCTTGAGGGCGGCTATGGCTACACCTTC. This codes for CASSLALEGGYGYTF.

The V and J genes are TRBV6-5 and TRBJ2-3, with D perhaps matching TRBD2 (6 bases). The CDR3 contains 16 residues. In germline, CDR1 is MNHEY, CDR2 SVGAGI. V lost 0 bases and J lost 1, with 11 bases in between. CDR3: CASSYSPSAGTDTQYF. DNA for the CDR3: TGTGCCAGCAGTTACTCTCCTAGCGCGGGCACAGATACGCAGTATTTT.

The J gene is TRBJ1-2, the V gene TRBV5-1; D gene uncertain. Between the trimmed V and J ends, which lost 4 bases and 1 base, there was a span of 14 bases. Germline CDR1 and CDR2: SGHRS and YFSETQ. This CDR3 has 15 residues. The DNA of the CDR3 is TGCGCCAGCAGCGTAGATCAGGTGCTTAACTATGGCTACACCTTC. Amino acid sequence: CASSVDQVLNYGYTF.

This clone was picked up one time. The chain is built from TRBV10-3 and TRBJ2-6; 10 positions agree with TRBD1. The J segment lost 0 bases and the V segment lost 6 bases, leaving 5 bases of the junction unmatched. The CDR3 is made up of 17 amino acids. CDR1 and CDR2 (germline): ENHRY, SYGVKD. CDR3 nucleotide sequence: TGTGCCATCAGCGCCGGACAGGGGGACTCTGGGGCCAACGTCCTGACTTTC. Its protein is CAISAGQGDSGANVLTF.

This rearrangement joins TRBV5-6 to TRBJ2-1, with TRBD2 identical over 11 bases. The CDR3 totals 17 residues. The ends lost 3 bases at V and 7 bases at J; junction bases unmatched: 12. CDR1 SGHDT and CDR2 YYEEEE come from the germline V gene. The CDR3 reads CASSSVAGGPGKNEQFF. CDR3 nucleotides: TGTGCCAGCAGCTCGGTAGCGGGAGGGCCTGGGAAGAATGAGCAGTTCTTC.

This chain links TRBV6-5 with TRBJ2-3; 13 bases line up with TRBD2. The CDR3 runs 14 residues. V was clipped by 11 bases and J by 11 bases; unmatched bases: 13. CDR1 is MNHEY, CDR2 SVGAGI, per germline. The CDR3, as DNA: TGTGCCGGGCAGACTAGCGGGGGGCCGGGAAGGCAGTATTTT. As protein: CAGQTSGGPGRQYF.

The chain couples TRBV10-3 to TRBJ1-1; D not resolved. From germline, CDR1 is ENHRY and CDR2 SYGVKD. CDR3 size: 12 residues. V shed 3 bases and J shed 10 bases, with 12 bases lying between them. This chain's CDR3 is CAISDAGTRAFF. The CDR3 DNA sequence: TGTGCCATCAGTGACGCAGGAACAAGAGCTTTCTTT.

The chain couples TRBV28 to TRBJ1-2; D is possibly TRBD1 (5 bases). This CDR3 has 14 residues. Trimming removed 5 bases at V and 4 bases at J, with 14 bases between. Per germline, CDR1 MDHEN and CDR2 SYDVKM. The chain's CDR3 is CASSPGTSGYGYTF. CDR3 sequence (DNA): TGTGCCAGCAGTCCCGGGACCTCCGGCTATGGCTACACCTTC.

The chain has TRBV18 and TRBJ2-6; D is unclear. The CDR3 consists of 17 residues. Germline CDR1 and CDR2: KGHSH and LQKENI. V was cut by 0 bases and J by 2 bases, with 11 bases left in between. The CDR3 loop reads CASSPPQAAPGANVLTF. The CDR3 DNA sequence: TGTGCCAGCTCACCACCGCAGGCCGCGCCTGGGGCCAACGTCCTGACTTTC.

The chain has TRBV27 and TRBJ2-1, with 8 bases lining up with TRBD1. The V gene end was trimmed by 5 bases and the J gene end by 9 bases; junction bases not matched to a gene: 3. Germline-derived CDR1 and CDR2 are MNHEY and SMNVEV (reference sequence). The CDR3 runs 12 residues. The CDR3 bases are TGTGCCAGCAGTCCGCAGGGGGCTGAGCAGTTCTTC. Translation: CASSPQGAEQFF.

The CDR3 coding sequence is TGTGCCAGCAGCTTAGGAGCTAGCGGACCCTACGAGCAGTACTTC. Encoded protein: CASSLGASGPYEQYF. V usage is TRBV7-2 and J usage is TRBJ2-7; TRBD2 matches 7 bases. With V trimmed by 1 base and J by 2 bases, 5 bases remained unmatched. CDR1 and CDR2 (germline): SGHTA, FQGNSA. CDR3 length: 15 amino acids.

With respect to this clone: The junction departs from germline at one end; a sequencing error may be responsible. This rearrangement joins TRBV10-1 to TRBJ2-7, with TRBD1 matching 11 bases. The CDR3 runs 10 residues. Germline V CDR1 and CDR2: WNHNN, SYGVQD (reference sequence). CDR3 nucleotide sequence: TGCGCCAGCAGTGAGGGGACAGGGGGCTTC. Its translation is CASSEGTGGF.

The V gene is TRBV6-5, the J gene TRBJ2-7; 12 bases match TRBD2. Germline lookup yields CDR1 MNHEY and CDR2 SVGAGI. J lost 7 bases, V lost 6 bases, and 4 bases had no gene match. CDR3 size: 13 residues. CDR3: CASRNGLAGEQYF. The CDR3 DNA reads TGTGCCAGCAGGAATGGACTAGCGGGAGAGCAGTACTTC.

The rearrangement links TRBV27 to TRBJ1-1; the D is unclear. Trimming shortened V by 5 bases and J by 0 bases, and 16 bases separated the two germline ends. The germline CDR1 and CDR2 sequences are MNHEY and SMNVEV (reference sequence). There are 16 residues in the CDR3. CDR3 DNA sequence: TGTGCCAGCAGTCCGCACAGTACTTCAGTGAACACTGAAGCTTTCTTT. This gives the protein CASSPHSTSVNTEAFF.

V is TRBV7-6 and J is TRBJ2-3; D not resolved. Deletions cut 1 base from V and 10 bases from J, with 21 bases between. The CDR3 runs 16 residues. The germline V gene encodes CDR1 SGHVS and CDR2 FNYEAQ. This CDR3 is CASSLDPNQARVSQYF. CDR3 DNA: TGTGCCAGCAGCTTAGACCCCAATCAGGCGAGAGTCTCGCAGTATTTT.

The V gene is TRBV6-1, the J gene TRBJ1-5; D call uncertain. This CDR3 is built from 15 residues. Germline CDR1 and CDR2: MNHNS and SASEGT. V was trimmed by 3 bases and J by 3 bases, leaving 12 bases between them. The CDR3 loop is CASSDNSRINQPQHF. The CDR3 DNA reads as TGTGCCAGCAGTGATAATTCGAGGATCAATCAGCCCCAGCATTTT.